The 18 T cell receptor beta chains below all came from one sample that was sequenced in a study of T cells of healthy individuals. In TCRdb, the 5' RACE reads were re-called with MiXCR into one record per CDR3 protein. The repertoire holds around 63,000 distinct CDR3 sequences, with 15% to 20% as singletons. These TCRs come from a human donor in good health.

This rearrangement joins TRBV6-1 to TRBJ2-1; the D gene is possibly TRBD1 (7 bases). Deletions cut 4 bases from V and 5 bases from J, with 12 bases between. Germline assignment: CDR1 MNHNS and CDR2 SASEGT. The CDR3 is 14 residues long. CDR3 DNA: TGTGCCAGCAGTGGTCAGGGGGGCAACAATGAGCAGTTCTTC. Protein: CASSGQGGNNEQFF.

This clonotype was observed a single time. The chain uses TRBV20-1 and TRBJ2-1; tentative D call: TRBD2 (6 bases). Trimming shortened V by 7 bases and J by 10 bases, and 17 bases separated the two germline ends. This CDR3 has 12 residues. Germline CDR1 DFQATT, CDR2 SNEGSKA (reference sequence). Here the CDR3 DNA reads TGCAGTGAAACCCCGACGGGGAGGGAGCAGTTCTTC. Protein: CSETPTGREQFF.

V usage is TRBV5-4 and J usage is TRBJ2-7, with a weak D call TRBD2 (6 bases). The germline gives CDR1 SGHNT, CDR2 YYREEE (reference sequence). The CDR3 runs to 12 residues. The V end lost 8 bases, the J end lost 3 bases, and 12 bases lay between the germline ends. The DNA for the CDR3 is TGTGCCAGAAAGTTGGGAGGCTACGAGCAGTACTTC. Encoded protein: CARKLGGYEQYF. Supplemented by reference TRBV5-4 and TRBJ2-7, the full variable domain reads ETGVTQSPTHLIKTRGQQVTLRCSSQSGHNTVSWYQQALGQGPQFIFQYYREEENGRGNFPPRFSGLQFPNYSSELNVNALELDDSALYLCARKLGGYEQYFGPGTRLTVT.

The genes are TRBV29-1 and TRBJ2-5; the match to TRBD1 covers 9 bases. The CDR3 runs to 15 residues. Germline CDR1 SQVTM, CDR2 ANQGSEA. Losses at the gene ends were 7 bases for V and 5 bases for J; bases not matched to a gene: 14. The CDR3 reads CSGIRGTGMSETQYF. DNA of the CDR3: TGCAGCGGTATACGCGGGACAGGGATGTCGGAGACCCAGTACTTC.

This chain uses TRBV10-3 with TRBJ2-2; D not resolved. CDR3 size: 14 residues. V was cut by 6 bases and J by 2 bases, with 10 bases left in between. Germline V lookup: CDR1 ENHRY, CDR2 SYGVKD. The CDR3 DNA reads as TGTGCCATCAGGGTTCGAGAAAACACCGGGGAGCTGTTTTTT. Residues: CAIRVRENTGELFF.

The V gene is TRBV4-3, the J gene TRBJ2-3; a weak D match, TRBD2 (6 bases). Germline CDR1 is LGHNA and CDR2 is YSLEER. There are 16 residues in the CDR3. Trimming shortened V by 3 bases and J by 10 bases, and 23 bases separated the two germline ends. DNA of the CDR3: TGCGCCAGCAGCCAGCGGACTATTAGTTTTGGTTCGGCGCAGTATTTT. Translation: CASSQRTISFGSAQYF.

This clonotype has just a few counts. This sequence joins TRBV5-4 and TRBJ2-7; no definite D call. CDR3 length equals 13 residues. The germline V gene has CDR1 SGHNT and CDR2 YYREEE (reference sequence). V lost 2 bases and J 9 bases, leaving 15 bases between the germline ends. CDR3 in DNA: TGTGCCAGCAGCTTTTCAAGCGCCGTGCGGCAGTACTTC. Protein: CASSFSSAVRQYF.

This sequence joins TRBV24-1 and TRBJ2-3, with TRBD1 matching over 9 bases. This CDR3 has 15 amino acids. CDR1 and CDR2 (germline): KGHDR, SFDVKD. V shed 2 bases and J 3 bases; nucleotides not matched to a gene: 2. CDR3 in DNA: TGTGCCACCAGTGATTATGGACAGGGGACAGATACGCAGTATTTT. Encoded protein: CATSDYGQGTDTQYF.

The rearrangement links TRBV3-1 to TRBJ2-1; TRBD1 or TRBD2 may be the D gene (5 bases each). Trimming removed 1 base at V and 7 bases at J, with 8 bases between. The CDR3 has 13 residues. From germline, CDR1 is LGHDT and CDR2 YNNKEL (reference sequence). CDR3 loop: CASSQVWGNEQFF. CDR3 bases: TGTGCCAGCAGCCAAGTTTGGGGGAATGAGCAGTTCTTC.

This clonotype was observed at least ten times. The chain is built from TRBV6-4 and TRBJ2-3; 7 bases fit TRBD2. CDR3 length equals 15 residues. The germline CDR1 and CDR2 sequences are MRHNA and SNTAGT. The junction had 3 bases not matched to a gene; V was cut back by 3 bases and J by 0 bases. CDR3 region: CASSEGSGSTDTQYF. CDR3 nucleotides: TGTGCCAGCAGTGAGGGTAGCGGGAGCACAGATACGCAGTATTTT.

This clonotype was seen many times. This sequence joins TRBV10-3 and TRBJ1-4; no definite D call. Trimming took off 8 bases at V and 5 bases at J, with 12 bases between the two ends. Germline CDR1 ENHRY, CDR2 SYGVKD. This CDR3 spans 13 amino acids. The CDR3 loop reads CAIAGTLNEKLFF. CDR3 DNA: TGTGCCATCGCCGGAACTTTAAATGAAAAACTGTTTTTT.

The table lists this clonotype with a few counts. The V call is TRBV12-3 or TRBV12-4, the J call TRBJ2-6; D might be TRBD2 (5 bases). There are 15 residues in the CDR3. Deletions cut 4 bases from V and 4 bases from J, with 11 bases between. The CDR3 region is CASSSPSGGANVLTF. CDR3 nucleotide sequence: TGTGCCAGCAGTTCCCCGTCGGGGGGGGCCAACGTCCTGACTTTC.

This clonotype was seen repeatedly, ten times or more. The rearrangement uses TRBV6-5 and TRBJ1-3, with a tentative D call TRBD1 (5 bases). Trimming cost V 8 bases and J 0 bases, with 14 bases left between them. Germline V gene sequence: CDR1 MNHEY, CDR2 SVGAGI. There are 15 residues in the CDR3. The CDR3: CASARGENSGNTIYF. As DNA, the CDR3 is TGTGCCAGCGCTCGGGGGGAAAACTCTGGAAACACCATATATTTT.

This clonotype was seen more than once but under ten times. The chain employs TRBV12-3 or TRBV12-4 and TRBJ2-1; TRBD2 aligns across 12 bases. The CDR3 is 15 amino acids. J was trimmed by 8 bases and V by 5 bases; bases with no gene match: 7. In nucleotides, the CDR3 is TGTGCCAGCAGTCGGTCTAGCGGGGGGGCCGATGAGCAGTTCTTC. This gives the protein CASSRSSGGADEQFF.

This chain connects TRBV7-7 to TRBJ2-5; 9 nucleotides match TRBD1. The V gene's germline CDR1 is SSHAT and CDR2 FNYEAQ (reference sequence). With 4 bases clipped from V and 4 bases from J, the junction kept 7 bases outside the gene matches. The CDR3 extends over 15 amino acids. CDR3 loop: CASSSDRGSGETQYF. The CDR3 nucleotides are TGTGCCAGCAGCTCGGACAGGGGAAGTGGAGAGACCCAGTACTTC.

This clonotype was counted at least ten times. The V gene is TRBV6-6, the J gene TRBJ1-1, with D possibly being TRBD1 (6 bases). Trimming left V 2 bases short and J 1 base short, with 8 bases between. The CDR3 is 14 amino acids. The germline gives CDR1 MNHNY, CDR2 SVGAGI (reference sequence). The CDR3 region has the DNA TGTGCCAGCAGTTACGGGGGCGGGAACACTGAAGCTTTCTTT. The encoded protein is CASSYGGGNTEAFF.

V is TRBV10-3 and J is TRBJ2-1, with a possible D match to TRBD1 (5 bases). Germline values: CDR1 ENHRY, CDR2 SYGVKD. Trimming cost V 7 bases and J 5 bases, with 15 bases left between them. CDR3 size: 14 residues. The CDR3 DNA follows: TGTGCCATCACCTCCCGGACAACCGACAATGAGCAGTTCTTC. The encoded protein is CAITSRTTDNEQFF.

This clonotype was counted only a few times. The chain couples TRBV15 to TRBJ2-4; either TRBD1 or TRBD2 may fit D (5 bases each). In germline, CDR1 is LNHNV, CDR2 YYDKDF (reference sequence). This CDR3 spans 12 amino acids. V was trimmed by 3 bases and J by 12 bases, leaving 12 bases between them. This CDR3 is CATSRDGTRQYF. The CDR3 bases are TGTGCCACCAGCAGGGACGGGACCCGTCAGTACTTC.